This TCR beta chain derives from a study of cytotoxic CD8 clonotypes in ibrutinib-treated CLL. At the level of the study: Once patients had received a median 12 months of treatment, range 6 to 36, response samples were obtained.

Note on this clone: Its target is unknown.

Study-level results: Rising at ibrutinib response, clonality subsequently fell back toward baseline at progression. There were few public clonotypes, and on treatment they contracted or stayed stable.

The ends were cut back, 4 bases at V and 0 bases at J, with 10 bases in the middle. This CDR3 has 14 amino acids. CDR1 is SNHLY and CDR2 is FYNNEI in the germline V gene. Produced via immunoSEQ multiplex PCR; TCRdb's table is partial and in-frame only. Here the sample spans 270,000 or so clones, approximately 79% being singletons. The chain recombines TRBV2 with TRBJ2-7, with D perhaps assigned TRBD1 or TRBD2 (5 bases each). This sample comprised PBMCs, obtained at disease progression, from a patient treated with ibrutinib. This receptor was obtained from a human donor with chronic lymphocytic leukemia. In nucleotides, the CDR3 is TGTGCCAGCAGTGCCGGGACCGCCTCCTACGAGCAGTACTTC. It translates to CASSAGTASYEQYF.